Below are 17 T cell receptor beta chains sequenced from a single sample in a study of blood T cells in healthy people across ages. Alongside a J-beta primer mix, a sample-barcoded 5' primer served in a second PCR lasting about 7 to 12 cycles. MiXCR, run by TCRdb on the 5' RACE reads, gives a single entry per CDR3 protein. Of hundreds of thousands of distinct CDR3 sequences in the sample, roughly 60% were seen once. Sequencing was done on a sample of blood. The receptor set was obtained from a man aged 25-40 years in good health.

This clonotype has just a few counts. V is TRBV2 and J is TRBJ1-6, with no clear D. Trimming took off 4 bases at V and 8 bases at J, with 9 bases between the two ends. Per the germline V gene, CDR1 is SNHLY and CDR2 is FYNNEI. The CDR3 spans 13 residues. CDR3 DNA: TGTGCCAGCAGTGTCCTGATGGATTCACCCCTCCACTTT. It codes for CASSVLMDSPLHF.

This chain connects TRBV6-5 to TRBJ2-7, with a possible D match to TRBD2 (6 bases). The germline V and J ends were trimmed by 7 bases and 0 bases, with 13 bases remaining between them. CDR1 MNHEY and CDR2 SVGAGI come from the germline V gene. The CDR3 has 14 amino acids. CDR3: CASKGGVTSYEQYF. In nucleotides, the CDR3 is TGTGCCAGCAAGGGCGGGGTTACCTCCTACGAGCAGTACTTC.

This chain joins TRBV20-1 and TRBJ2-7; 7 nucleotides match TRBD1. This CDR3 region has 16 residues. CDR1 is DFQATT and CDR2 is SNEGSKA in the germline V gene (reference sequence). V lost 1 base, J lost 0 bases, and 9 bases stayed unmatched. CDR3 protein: CSARASDREGSYEQYF. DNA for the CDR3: TGCAGTGCTAGAGCCAGTGACAGGGAAGGCTCCTACGAGCAGTACTTC.

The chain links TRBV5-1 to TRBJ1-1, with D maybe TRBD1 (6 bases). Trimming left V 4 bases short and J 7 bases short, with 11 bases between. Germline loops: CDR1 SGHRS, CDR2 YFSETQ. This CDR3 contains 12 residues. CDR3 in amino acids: CASSPDSHEAFF. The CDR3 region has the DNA TGCGCCAGCAGCCCGGACAGCCATGAAGCTTTCTTT.

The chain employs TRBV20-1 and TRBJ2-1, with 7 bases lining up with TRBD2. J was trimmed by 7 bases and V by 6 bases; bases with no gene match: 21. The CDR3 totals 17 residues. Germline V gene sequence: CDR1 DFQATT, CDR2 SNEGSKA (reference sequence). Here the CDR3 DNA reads TGCAGTGCCTCGGAACGGCGGGAGCGGTTACTGGGGAATGAGCAGTTCTTC. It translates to CSASERRERLLGNEQFF.

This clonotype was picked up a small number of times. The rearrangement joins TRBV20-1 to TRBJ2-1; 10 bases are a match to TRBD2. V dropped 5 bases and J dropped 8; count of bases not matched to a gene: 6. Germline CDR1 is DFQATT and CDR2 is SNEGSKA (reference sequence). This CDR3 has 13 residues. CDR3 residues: CSAQRGGEDEQFF. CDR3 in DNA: TGCAGTGCTCAGCGGGGGGGGGAAGATGAGCAGTTCTTC.

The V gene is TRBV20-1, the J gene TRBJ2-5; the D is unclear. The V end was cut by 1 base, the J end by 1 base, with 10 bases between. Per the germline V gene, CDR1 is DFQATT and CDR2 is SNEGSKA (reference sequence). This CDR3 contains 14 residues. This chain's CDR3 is CSARGVAIQETQYF. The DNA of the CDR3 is TGCAGTGCTAGAGGAGTGGCTATCCAAGAGACCCAGTACTTC.

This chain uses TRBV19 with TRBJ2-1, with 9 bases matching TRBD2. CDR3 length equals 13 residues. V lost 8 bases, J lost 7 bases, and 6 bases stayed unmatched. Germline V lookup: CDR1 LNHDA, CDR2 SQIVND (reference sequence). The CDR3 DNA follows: TGTGCCAGTTCTAGCGGGGCCAAAAATGAGCAGTTCTTC. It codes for CASSSGAKNEQFF.

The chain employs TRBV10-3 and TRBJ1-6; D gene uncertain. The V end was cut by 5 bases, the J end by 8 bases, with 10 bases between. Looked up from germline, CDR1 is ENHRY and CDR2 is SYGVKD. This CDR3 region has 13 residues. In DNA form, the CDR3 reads TGTGCCATCAGTCCCACGGGTGATTCACCCCTCCACTTT. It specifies CAISPTGDSPLHF.

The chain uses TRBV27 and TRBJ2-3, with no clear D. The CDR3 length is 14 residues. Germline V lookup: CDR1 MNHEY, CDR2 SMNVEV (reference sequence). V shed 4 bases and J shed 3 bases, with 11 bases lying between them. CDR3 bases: TGTGCCAGCAGTTCGGCTAGTTGGACAGATACGCAGTATTTT. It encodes CASSSASWTDTQYF.

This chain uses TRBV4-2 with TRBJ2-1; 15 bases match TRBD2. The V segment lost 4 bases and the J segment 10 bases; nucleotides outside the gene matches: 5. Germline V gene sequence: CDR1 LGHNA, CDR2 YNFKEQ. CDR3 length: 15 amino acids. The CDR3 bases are TGTGCCAGCAGCCCCGGGACTAGCGGGGGGCCCGAGCAGTTCTTC. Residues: CASSPGTSGGPEQFF.

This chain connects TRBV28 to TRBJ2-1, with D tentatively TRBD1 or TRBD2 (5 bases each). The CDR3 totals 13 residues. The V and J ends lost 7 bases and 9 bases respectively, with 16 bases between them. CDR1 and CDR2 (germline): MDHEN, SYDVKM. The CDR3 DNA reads TGTGCCAGCACTCTCTTTACGAGGGGTGAGCAGTTCTTC. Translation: CASTLFTRGEQFF.

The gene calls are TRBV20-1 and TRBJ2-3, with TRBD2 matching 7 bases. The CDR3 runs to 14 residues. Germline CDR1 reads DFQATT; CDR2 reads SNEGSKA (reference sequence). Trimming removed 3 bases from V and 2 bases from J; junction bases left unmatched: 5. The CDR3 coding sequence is TGCAGTGCTAGGTCCGAGCGGGACACAGATACGCAGTATTTT. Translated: CSARSERDTDTQYF.

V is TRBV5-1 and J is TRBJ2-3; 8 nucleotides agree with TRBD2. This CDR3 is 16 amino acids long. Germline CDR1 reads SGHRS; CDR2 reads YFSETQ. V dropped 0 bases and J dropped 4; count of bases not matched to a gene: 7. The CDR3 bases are TGCGCCAGCAGCTTGGGAGGACTAGCACAAGCAGATACGCAGTATTTT. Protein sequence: CASSLGGLAQADTQYF.

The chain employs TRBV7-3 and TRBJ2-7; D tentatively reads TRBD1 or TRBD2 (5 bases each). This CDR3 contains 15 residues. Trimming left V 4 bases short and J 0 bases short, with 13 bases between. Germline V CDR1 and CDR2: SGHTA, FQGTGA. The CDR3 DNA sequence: TGTGCCAGCAGCTGGGACGCAACGGGCTCCTACGAGCAGTACTTC. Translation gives CASSWDATGSYEQYF. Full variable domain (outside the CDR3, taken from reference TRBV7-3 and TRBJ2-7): GAGVSQTPSNKVTEKGKYVELRCDPISGHTALYWYRQSLGQGPEFLIYFQGTGAADDSGLPNDRFFAVRPEGSVSTLKIQRTERGDSAVYLCASSWDATGSYEQYFGPGTRLTVT.

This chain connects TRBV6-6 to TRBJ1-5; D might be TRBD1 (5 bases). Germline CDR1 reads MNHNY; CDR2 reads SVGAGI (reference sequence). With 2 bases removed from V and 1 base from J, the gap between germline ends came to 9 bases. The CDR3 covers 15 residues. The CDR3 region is CASSYPTASNQPQHF. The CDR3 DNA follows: TGTGCCAGCAGTTACCCGACAGCCAGCAATCAGCCCCAGCATTTT.

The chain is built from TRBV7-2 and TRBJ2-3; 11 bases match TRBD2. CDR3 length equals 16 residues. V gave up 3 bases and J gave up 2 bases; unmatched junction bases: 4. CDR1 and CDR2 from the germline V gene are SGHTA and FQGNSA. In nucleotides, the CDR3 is TGTGCCAGCAGCTTTACTAGCGGGAGTAACACAGATACGCAGTATTTT. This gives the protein CASSFTSGSNTDTQYF.